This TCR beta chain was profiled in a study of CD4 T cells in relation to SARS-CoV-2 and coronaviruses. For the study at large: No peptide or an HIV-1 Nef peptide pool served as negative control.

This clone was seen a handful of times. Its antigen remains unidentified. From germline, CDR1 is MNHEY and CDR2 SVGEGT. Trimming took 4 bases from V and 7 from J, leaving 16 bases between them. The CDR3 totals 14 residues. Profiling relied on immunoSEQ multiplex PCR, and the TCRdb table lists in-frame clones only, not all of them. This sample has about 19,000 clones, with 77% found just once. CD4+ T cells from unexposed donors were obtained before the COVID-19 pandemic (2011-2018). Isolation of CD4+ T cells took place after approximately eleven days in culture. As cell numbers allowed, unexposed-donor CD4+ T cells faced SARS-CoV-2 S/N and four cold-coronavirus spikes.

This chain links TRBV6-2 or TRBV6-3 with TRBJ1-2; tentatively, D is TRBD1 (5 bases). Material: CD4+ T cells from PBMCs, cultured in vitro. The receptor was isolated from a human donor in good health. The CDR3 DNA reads TGTGCCAGCAGTTCCCAAGTAGGGGCGCGTGGCTACACCTTC. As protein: CASSSQVGARGYTF.